This T cell receptor beta chain was identified during a study of identical twins. Only healthy Caucasians were included as donors. A universal primer site arose from template switching, and cDNA bore unique molecular identifiers. TCRdb processed the 5' RACE reads anew with MiXCR; each CDR3 protein has one entry. The sample has approximately 890,000 distinct CDR3 sequences; about 12% are singletons. This clonotype has a count of ten or more. What it binds is unknown. This CDR3 contains 12 residues. Trimming shortened V by 10 bases and J by 1 base, and 10 bases separated the two germline ends. Study observations and caveats: Cord blood's abundant beta clonotypes had fewer insertions, unlike memory repertoires.

This sample was also put to use in a study of yellow fever vaccine responses in identical twins. As that report states: As reported, the vaccine T cell response of twins seemed partly convergent and partly personalized.

The clonotype was recovered from a woman between 18 and 30 years old in good health. The specimen was PBMCs. The rearrangement joins TRBV12-3 or TRBV12-4 to TRBJ1-2; D gene ambiguous. In DNA form, the CDR3 reads TGTGCCACCGACGGACTTAACTATGGCTACACCTTC. This encodes CATDGLNYGYTF.